The 24 T cell receptor beta chains below were found in one sample sequenced in a study of identical twins. From the 5' RACE reads, TCRdb called clonotypes with MiXCR, one entry per CDR3 protein. The profile covers about 520,000 distinct CDR3 sequences, with roughly a fifth appearing a single time and under 0.95% taken by the ten largest. This sample was shared with a second study, whose subject was T cells expressing NK-cell markers.

The sample taken for sequencing was CD4+ T cells sorted from blood. All receptors derive from a woman younger than 35 in good health.

The sample holds many counts of this clonotype. The chain links TRBV6-5 to TRBJ1-2; no reliable D call. CDR1 is MNHEY, CDR2 SVGAGI, per germline. Trimming stripped 4 bases from V and 4 bases from J, with 13 bases between. There are 14 residues in the CDR3. The CDR3 loop is CASSSPPNGYGYTF. Here the CDR3 DNA reads TGTGCCAGCAGTTCTCCCCCGAACGGCTATGGCTACACCTTC.

V gene TRBV5-4 combines with J gene TRBJ2-1; 8 bases align to TRBD2. V lost 0 bases, J lost 2 bases, and 1 base stayed unmatched. CDR3 length equals 15 residues. CDR1 is SGHNT and CDR2 is YYREEE in the germline V gene (reference sequence). The CDR3 sequence: CASSLVSGTYNEQFF. CDR3 nucleotides: TGTGCCAGCAGCTTGGTTAGCGGGACCTACAATGAGCAGTTCTTC.

The rearrangement uses TRBV6-1 and TRBJ1-1; D remains ambiguous. This CDR3 is built from 12 residues. V was cut by 3 bases and J by 5 bases, with 7 bases left in between. Germline CDR1 MNHNS, CDR2 SASEGT. The CDR3 here is CASSESRTEAFF. CDR3 sequence (DNA): TGTGCCAGCAGTGAGTCACGAACTGAAGCTTTCTTT.

This clonotype turned up a few times. V usage is TRBV29-1 and J usage is TRBJ2-3, with unresolved D. The germline V gene has CDR1 SQVTM and CDR2 ANQGSEA. V lost 7 bases and J 6 bases, leaving 14 bases between the germline ends. The CDR3 runs to 12 residues. The CDR3: CSAKDALDTQYF. In DNA, the CDR3 is TGCAGCGCCAAGGACGCTCTGGATACGCAGTATTTT.

The chain is built from TRBV19 and TRBJ2-1, with D perhaps being TRBD1 or TRBD2 (6 bases each). Trimming stripped 0 bases from V and 7 bases from J, with 13 bases between. The CDR3 is made up of 15 amino acids. Germline lookup yields CDR1 LNHDA and CDR2 SQIVND (reference sequence). This chain's CDR3 is CASSIDPGAGNEQFF. The CDR3 bases are TGTGCCAGTAGTATAGACCCGGGGGCAGGGAATGAGCAGTTCTTC.

The chain has TRBV24-1 and TRBJ2-5; tentatively, D is TRBD1 (6 bases). Looked up from germline, CDR1 is KGHDR and CDR2 is SFDVKD. The CDR3 is made up of 15 amino acids. The V end lost 3 bases, the J end lost 5 bases, and 15 bases lay between the germline ends. In DNA form, the CDR3 reads TGTGCCACCAGTGATGACGCTGGGGGCAGGGAGACCCAGTACTTC. Amino acid sequence: CATSDDAGGRETQYF.

Ten or more counts support this clonotype. The CDR3 loop is CASSPAGSYEQYF. The CDR3 DNA sequence: TGCGCCAGCAGCCCGGCGGGGTCCTACGAGCAGTACTTC. The chain employs TRBV5-1 and TRBJ2-7, with D possibly TRBD2 on 6 matching bases. The CDR3 sequence is 13 residues long. CDR1 SGHRS and CDR2 YFSETQ come from the germline V gene. Trimming stripped 4 bases from V and 1 base from J, with 9 bases between. Using reference TRBV5-1 and TRBJ2-7 for the parts outside the CDR3, the full variable domain is KAGVTQTPRYLIKTRGQQVTLSCSPISGHRSVSWYQQTPGQGLQFLFEYFSETQRNKGNFPGRFSGRQFSNSRSEMNVSTLELGDSALYLCASSPAGSYEQYFGPGTRLTVT.

This clonotype occurred a few times. The chain combines TRBV5-1 with TRBJ1-1, with a weak D call TRBD1 (5 bases). Germline assignment: CDR1 SGHRS and CDR2 YFSETQ. This CDR3 comprises 14 residues. V dropped 1 base and J dropped 3 bases, with 10 bases sitting between them. CDR3 bases: TGCGCCAGCAGCTTGAGGACATATGACACTGAAGCTTTCTTT. The encoded protein is CASSLRTYDTEAFF. Variable domain in full (rest from reference TRBV5-1 and TRBJ1-1): KAGVTQTPRYLIKTRGQQVTLSCSPISGHRSVSWYQQTPGQGLQFLFEYFSETQRNKGNFPGRFSGRQFSNSRSEMNVSTLELGDSALYLCASSLRTYDTEAFFGQGTRLTVV.

This clonotype was found a few times. The chain recombines TRBV4-3 with TRBJ2-5, with D possibly being TRBD1 (6 bases). Trimming shortened V by 0 bases and J by 0 bases, and 8 bases separated the two germline ends. The CDR3 is 15 residues long. Germline lookup yields CDR1 LGHNA and CDR2 YSLEER. The CDR3 loop is CASSQDGTYQETQYF. The CDR3 nucleotides are TGCGCCAGCAGCCAAGACGGGACATACCAAGAGACCCAGTACTTC.

This clonotype was seen at least ten times. V usage is TRBV20-1 and J usage is TRBJ1-2; perhaps TRBD1 as D (5 bases). CDR1 is DFQATT, CDR2 SNEGSKA, per germline (reference sequence). The ends were cut back, 5 bases at V and 2 bases at J, with 12 bases in the middle. The CDR3 is 13 amino acids. The CDR3 DNA sequence: TGCAGTGCTGCCGTCCAGGGAAACTATGGCTACACCTTC. This encodes CSAAVQGNYGYTF.

The V gene is TRBV15, the J gene TRBJ1-1; D uncertain. Trimming pared 6 bases from V and 0 bases from J, leaving 17 bases between. The length of the CDR3 is 16 residues. Germline V gene sequence: CDR1 LNHNV, CDR2 YYDKDF (reference sequence). The CDR3 reads CATSPGDYGMNTEAFF. CDR3 sequence (DNA): TGTGCCACCAGTCCTGGCGACTACGGCATGAACACTGAAGCTTTCTTT.

This chain's CDR3 is CASSASLNTEAFF. The CDR3 bases are TGTGCCAGCAGTGCTTCTCTGAACACTGAAGCTTTCTTT. The V call is TRBV6-4, the J call TRBJ1-1; D gene unclear. Per germline, CDR1 MRHNA and CDR2 SNTAGT. The CDR3 loop spans 13 amino acids. V was shortened by 4 bases and J by 0 bases, with 6 bases between the two germline ends.

This clonotype is a singleton in its sample. The chain joins TRBV20-1 to TRBJ2-4, with D perhaps TRBD1 or TRBD2 (5 bases each). Trimming cost V 5 bases and J 8 bases, with 19 bases left between them. CDR3 length: 14 residues. Germline V lookup: CDR1 DFQATT, CDR2 SNEGSKA (reference sequence). The CDR3 bases are TGCAGTGCTCGAGGGAGTGTGGGGGTGGACATTCAGTACTTC. Amino acids: CSARGSVGVDIQYF.

V and J are TRBV6-1 and TRBJ1-2; D call uncertain. V was cut by 8 bases and J by 9 bases, with 25 bases left in between. CDR1 MNHNS and CDR2 SASEGT come from the germline V gene. This CDR3 contains 15 residues. The CDR3 nucleotides read TGTGCCAGCTACTGGGAGGCAACGGGAGAGAGAAGCTACACCTTC. Protein product: CASYWEATGERSYTF.

This clonotype was picked up a small number of times. This chain uses TRBV20-1 with TRBJ2-7, with TRBD1 matching over 7 bases. Germline CDR1 DFQATT, CDR2 SNEGSKA (reference sequence). Trimming cost V 3 bases and J 3 bases; bases outside gene matches: 8. This CDR3 has 14 residues. CDR3 loop: CSARHTGEGYEQYF. The CDR3 DNA reads as TGCAGTGCTAGGCATACAGGGGAAGGCTACGAGCAGTACTTC.

This clonotype was recorded a few times. The chain links TRBV15 to TRBJ2-3, with D unclear. This CDR3 region has 13 residues. Trimming removed 2 bases at V and 4 bases at J, with 7 bases between. CDR1 is LNHNV, CDR2 YYDKDF, per germline (reference sequence). CDR3 DNA sequence: TGTGCCACCAGCAGAACTATGCCAGATACGCAGTATTTT. Its translation: CATSRTMPDTQYF.

The rearrangement links TRBV7-9 to TRBJ2-5; tentatively, D is TRBD2 (5 bases). Germline CDR1 reads SEHNR; CDR2 reads FQNEAQ (reference sequence). V shed 3 bases and J shed 5 bases, with 13 bases lying between them. The CDR3 extends over 14 amino acids. CDR3 amino acids: CASSFMASWETQYF. CDR3 DNA sequence: TGTGCCAGCAGCTTTATGGCTAGCTGGGAGACCCAGTACTTC.

The chain is built from TRBV25-1 and TRBJ2-7; D not resolved. V lost 4 bases and J lost 3, with 4 bases in between. This CDR3 is built from 11 residues. Germline assignment: CDR1 MGHDK and CDR2 SYGVNS. DNA for the CDR3: TGTGCCAGCAGTGGATACTACGAGCAGTACTTC. It translates to CASSGYYEQYF.

This rearrangement joins TRBV5-5 to TRBJ2-1; 7 bases line up with TRBD2. Losses at the gene ends were 4 bases for V and 7 bases for J; bases not matched to a gene: 11. The CDR3 is 15 amino acids. Germline CDR1 SGHKS, CDR2 YYEKEE (reference sequence). The DNA for the CDR3 is TGTGCCAGCAGCACCGAGACTAGCTGGGGAAATGAGCAGTTCTTC. Its translation is CASSTETSWGNEQFF.

The sample holds a few counts of this clonotype. V usage is TRBV27 and J usage is TRBJ2-1; unclear D gene. V was shortened by 0 bases and J by 4 bases, with 13 bases between the two germline ends. The CDR3 extends over 16 amino acids. Germline V gives CDR1 MNHEY, CDR2 SMNVEV (reference sequence). CDR3 coding DNA: TGTGCCAGCAGTTTATCATCGGTAGCATCATACAATGAGCAGTTCTTC. The encoded protein is CASSLSSVASYNEQFF.

V usage is TRBV7-9 and J usage is TRBJ2-5, with D possibly being TRBD2 (6 bases). Per the germline V gene, CDR1 is SEHNR and CDR2 is FQNEAQ (reference sequence). With 5 bases removed from V and 7 bases from J, the gap between germline ends came to 14 bases. CDR3 length: 13 amino acids. For the CDR3, the DNA is TGTGCCAGCAGCCTACGGGGGATTGGGACCCAGTACTTC. The encoded protein is CASSLRGIGTQYF.

This clonotype was counted many times. The V call is TRBV20-1, the J call TRBJ2-3; 9 bases are a match to TRBD2. Germline V gene sequence: CDR1 DFQATT, CDR2 SNEGSKA (reference sequence). The length of the CDR3 is 14 residues. J lost 1 base, V lost 6 bases, and 5 bases had no gene match. Written as DNA, the CDR3 is TGCAGTGCAAGACGGACTAGCGGCACAGATACGCAGTATTTT. The encoded protein is CSARRTSGTDTQYF.

CDR3 coding DNA: TGCGCCAGCAGCTTACGGACAGGGGAAGAGACCCAGTACTTC. This encodes CASSLRTGEETQYF. V is TRBV5-1 and J is TRBJ2-5; 9 bases agree with TRBD1. The germline V gene encodes CDR1 SGHRS and CDR2 YFSETQ. The junction had 2 bases not matched to a gene; V was cut back by 2 bases and J by 3 bases. CDR3 size: 14 residues.

V gene TRBV29-1 combines with J gene TRBJ1-1, with D uncertain. Germline V gene sequence: CDR1 SQVTM, CDR2 ANQGSEA. This CDR3 contains 13 residues. Trimming left V 5 bases short and J 3 bases short, with 13 bases between. CDR3 nucleotides: TGCAGCGTTACCCCGCGGACGTACACTGAAGCTTTCTTT. Amino acids: CSVTPRTYTEAFF.